The source of this T cell receptor beta chain is a study of cytomegalovirus exposure and HLA in healthy donors. The primer mix had 60 Vbeta and 13 Jbeta primers. TCRdb's copy holds only in-frame clones and misses some; the assay was immunoSEQ multiplex PCR. The data show 90,000 to 100,000 clones, roughly 81% seen once. Worth noting for this clone: In the same sample, other DNA sequences code for this CDR3.

With V trimmed by 0 bases and J by 4 bases, 1 base remained unmatched. The CDR3 totals 15 residues. The germline CDR1 and CDR2 sequences are MNHEY and SMNVEV (reference sequence). This TCR was sampled from a man in his forties or fifties in good health and CMV-seronegative. The genes are TRBV27 and TRBJ1-5, with 9 bases matching TRBD1. The sequenced sample consisted of PBMCs. The CDR3 region is CASSLSTGGNQPQHF. The CDR3 coding sequence is TGTGCCAGCAGTTTATCGACAGGGGGGAATCAGCCCCAGCATTTT.